This TCR beta chain was captured in a study of radiation and T cells in renal cell carcinoma. Study-wide results and caveats: In blood, top tumor clones expanded by 2 weeks, shrinking by 4.

Time point denoted: blood 4 weeks post-SBRT, at nephrectomy. Treatment described: 15 Gy SBRT to primary tumor, nephrectomy 4 weeks later. Blood was sampled at baseline, 2 weeks and 4 weeks after SBRT. The tumor was a clear cell renal cell carcinoma. TCRdb's table, derived via immunoSEQ multiplex PCR, lists solely in-frame clones and lacks some. The repertoire has 150,000 to 200,000 clones, about 88% of them found once; the top ten carry around 11%. Concerning this clone itself: Its target is not known.

In germline, CDR1 is GTSNPN, CDR2 SVGIG (reference sequence). The CDR3 is 16 amino acids. Trimming cost V 2 bases and J 1 base, with 15 bases left between them. J is TRBJ1-5 and V is TRBV30, with a possible D match to TRBD1 (5 bases). The starting material was blood, obtained from a patient whose treatment included radiotherapy and nephrectomy. This clonotype was obtained from a woman aged 50 to 60 with renal cell carcinoma. The CDR3 loop is CAWSHVGPWSNQPQHF. DNA for the CDR3: TGTGCCTGGAGTCACGTGGGGCCCTGGAGCAATCAGCCCCAGCATTTT.